This T cell receptor (beta chain) originates from a study of beta chain features in type 1 diabetes (dated by TCRdb to between 2018 and 2020). The study in broad terms: Patients and healthy donors did not differ in mean age, gender distribution, total cell number or subset yield. Across all samples, approximately 100 million sorted cells were examined, and cell number per subset correlated strongly with RNA yield. The study compared TCRB repertoires of sorted circulating CD4+ T cell subsets between recently diagnosed type 1 diabetes patients and matched healthy donors. Regulatory and stem cell-like memory subsets were isolated from only 8 patients and roughly eight healthy donors, whereas naive and central memory subsets came from all 30 or so donors. The investigation overall reported the following: Because small numbers of individuals were included in the HLA sub-analyses, any influence of HLA type on TCRB rearrangement was left unresolved. At VDJ recombination sites, patients with type 1 diabetes made fewer insertions and deleted more nucleotides, a pattern implying thymic rearrangement abnormalities. Type 1 diabetes patients showed a moderate but significant shortening of TCRB CDR3 length in all four CD4+ subsets. PCR may preferentially amplify shorter templates, but because patient and control samples were amplified and corrected together, any resulting skew would affect both groups equally. Naive, central memory and regulatory TCRB repertoires appeared more similar among patients than among healthy donors. Sequencing cDNA rather than genomic DNA could over-represent highly expressing activated cells, although activation and CD3 levels did not differ between groups.

The High Capacity cDNA Reverse Transcription Kit was used to reverse transcribe all of the isolated RNA, meaning that expressed TCRB transcripts were what got sequenced. Survey-depth immunoSEQ sequencing was performed on stem cell-like memory T cell samples, with an average of about 1 million total reads per sample. Sorted cells were lysed in RLT buffer and RNA was extracted with DNase-treated RNeasy Micro or Mini kits, depending on cell number. Each cell subset was processed separately to prevent cross-contamination, with patient and healthy donor samples processed together. The immunoSEQ multiplex PCR was used to amplify TCRB sequences from cDNA, generating 87-bp fragments that spanned the CDR3 region. Amplicons were sequenced on the Illumina HiSeq platform. Per the authors' processing: Synthetic template baselines were used to correct PCR bias computationally, reads within Hamming distance 2 were collapsed, and singletons that could not be merged were discarded. Reads were aligned to IMGT to assign V, D and J genes, CDR3 length, and insertions or deletions at six rearrangement sites. Clonotype counts were normalized to sorted cell number within each subset before computing true diversity and Gini coefficients with the tcR R package. The overlap coefficient, calculated on TCRB nucleotide sequences, was used to measure repertoire sharing. The immuneACCESS repertoire file appears here via TCRdb, limited to in-frame rearrangements. These files lack a portion of the clones; in checked studies, under half of the deficit traces to unresolved V genes, and the cause of the others is not known. The V and J calls and clone size come from that table; D and trimming were worked out from the DNA. The table for this sample lists under 70,000 clones; about 60% of them were counted only once. The leading ten clones occupy 0.25% to 0.35% of the sample.

This clone was observed a few times. It lacks a known antigen. Per-nucleotide qualities are absent, and no much larger clonotype sits a single base away. From each donor, a single peripheral blood sample of around 0.12 L on average was drawn into heparinised tubes. Using a panel that included CD45RO, CCR7, CD25, CD127, CD95 and CD27, naive, central memory, regulatory and stem cell-like memory CD4+ T cells were sorted on a BD FACSAria II. A purity above 98% was achieved for all sorted populations. PBMCs were isolated immediately by Lymphoprep density gradient centrifugation and stained directly without culture. To minimize batch effects, samples were stained and sorted in pairs, one healthy donor with one patient per experiment. This sequence was found in a woman in her 30s with type 1 diabetes. Sample: stem cell memory CD4+ T cells from blood. According to the study, the label for this sample's cell subset or site signals: stem cell-like memory CD4+ T cells.

CDR3 loop: CASSLSWAEETQYF. The nucleotide sequence reads TGTGCCAGCAGCCTGAGCTGGGCAGAGGAGACCCAGTACTTC. The chain is assembled from TRBV7-2 and TRBJ2-5, with the D gene not clear enough to name. Between the V and J ends, shortened by 5 bases and 5 bases respectively, the junction contains 15 bases. Inclusive of the bounding cysteine and phenylalanine, the CDR3 is 14 residues long. Only CDR3 DNA remains: 42 bases, in frame from the first base. The germline V gene encodes CDR1 SGHTA and CDR2 FQGNSA. Extended through the reference TRBV7-2 and TRBJ2-5 proteins, this CDR3 yields the full variable domain: GAGVSQSPSNKVTEKGKDVELRCDPISGHTALYWYRQSLGQGLEFLIYFQGNSAPDKSGLPSDRFSAERTGGSVSTLTIQRTQQEDSAVYLCASSLSWAEETQYFGPGTRLLVL.